This TCR beta chain was identified in a study of radiation and T cells in renal cell carcinoma. Study-level information: Nephrectomy followed 15 Gy stereotactic body radiation by 4 weeks.

Study findings and constraints: From baseline, blood top tumor clonotypes peaked at 2 weeks post-radiation. No pretreatment tumor biopsies were available for baseline clonotypes.

About this clone: Its cognate antigen is unknown.

Time point reported: baseline pretreatment blood. Treatment described: 15 Gy SBRT to primary tumor, nephrectomy 4 weeks later. Blood was sampled at baseline, 2 weeks and 4 weeks after SBRT. V shed 1 base and J shed 10 bases, with 17 bases lying between them. The CDR3 loop spans 15 amino acids. Assay used: immunoSEQ multiplex PCR; TCRdb lists only in-frame clones, some missing. This repertoire shows around 140,000 clones, around 78% found once; its top ten account for approximately 20%. The sample here was blood, taken from a patient whose treatment included radiotherapy and nephrectomy. This TCR was recovered from a woman aged 45 to 65 with renal cell carcinoma. The rearrangement uses TRBV5-7 and TRBJ1-4, with D unclear. TRBV5-7 has ORF status, its function being uncertain. The CDR3 DNA reads as TGTGCCAGCAGCTTGCTTAGGCAGTCGCGCCCAAAACTGTTTTTT. It is translated as CASSLLRQSRPKLFF.